One and the same sample provided the 17 T cell receptor beta chains below, sequenced in a study of blood T cells in healthy people across ages. A sample-barcoded 5' primer and a J-beta primer mix were used in a second PCR of about 7 to 11 cycles. TCRdb fed the 5' RACE reads into MiXCR, producing one record per CDR3 protein. Of more than 650,000 distinct CDR3 sequences in the sample, about a fifth were seen once. The source material was blood. Receptors were obtained from a man aged 65-85 years in good health.

This clonotype was counted only a few times. The chain uses TRBV20-1 and TRBJ2-2; 8 nucleotides line up with TRBD2. The junction had 7 bases not matched to a gene; V was cut back by 2 bases and J by 5 bases. CDR3 length equals 15 residues. The germline gives CDR1 DFQATT, CDR2 SNEGSKA (reference sequence). DNA for the CDR3: TGCAGTGCTAGACAAGGGACTAGGGGGACCGGGGAGCTGTTTTTT. It yields the protein CSARQGTRGTGELFF.

This clonotype was detected ten times or more. V is TRBV7-2 and J is TRBJ1-2; 7 bases match TRBD1. Looked up from germline, CDR1 is SGHTA and CDR2 is FQGNSA. The CDR3 has 15 amino acids. V gave up 2 bases and J gave up 7 bases; unmatched junction bases: 10. CDR3 nucleotides: TGTGCCAGCAGCTTAACTTCAGGGGGACGGGGTGGCTACACCTTC. Encoded protein: CASSLTSGGRGGYTF.

The chain combines TRBV20-1 with TRBJ2-1; 11 nucleotides agree with TRBD2. V lost 6 bases and J lost 4; bases outside the gene matches: 14. Looked up from germline, CDR1 is DFQATT and CDR2 is SNEGSKA (reference sequence). The CDR3 is made up of 17 amino acids. In DNA form, the CDR3 reads TGCAGTGCCGAGGACGAGCTAGCGGGAGGATCTTACAATGAGCAGTTCTTC. As protein: CSAEDELAGGSYNEQFF.

The genes are TRBV29-1 and TRBJ1-2; D is ambiguous. Germline V gene data show CDR1 as SQVTM and CDR2 as ANQGSEA. V lost 5 bases and J lost 8, with 12 bases in between. CDR3 length equals 11 residues. CDR3: CSVFEAVGYTF. For the CDR3, the DNA is TGCAGCGTTTTTGAGGCCGTCGGCTACACCTTC.

The genes are TRBV7-2 and TRBJ1-1; 8 nucleotides line up with TRBD1. The CDR3 contains 14 residues. CDR1 and CDR2 from the germline V gene are SGHTA and FQGNSA. Trimming cost V 5 bases and J 4 bases; bases outside gene matches: 6. The CDR3 nucleotides are TGTGCCAGCAGCCCCCGGACAGGGCGCACTGAAGCTTTCTTT. Translating it yields CASSPRTGRTEAFF.

The rearrangement joins TRBV7-2 to TRBJ2-5; tentative D call: TRBD1 (5 bases). Gene TRBJ2-1 matches the end of the DNA better, so the J call may be wrong. This CDR3 contains 14 residues. The germline V gene encodes CDR1 SGHTA and CDR2 FQGNSA. CDR3 loop: CASNRIVDQGEQFF. The CDR3 DNA reads as TGTGCCAGCAACCGAATCGTGGACCAGGGTGAGCAGTTCTTC.

This clonotype was seen a handful of times. This sequence joins TRBV4-2 and TRBJ2-3; 8 bases are shared with TRBD2. The J segment lost 2 bases and the V segment lost 2 bases, leaving 9 bases of the junction unmatched. This CDR3 region has 17 residues. Germline CDR1 is LGHNA and CDR2 is YNFKEQ. CDR3 sequence reads: CASSQFGGGRITDTQYF. The CDR3 DNA follows: TGTGCCAGCAGCCAATTCGGCGGGGGGCGCATCACAGATACGCAGTATTTT.

The rearrangement links TRBV6-2 or TRBV6-3 to TRBJ1-5, with a tentative D call TRBD1 (5 bases). The CDR3 extends over 14 amino acids. V lost 5 bases, J lost 13 bases, and 21 bases lay in between. Germline CDR1 is MNHEY and CDR2 is SVGEGT. The CDR3 bases are TGTGCCAGCAGTCCCGGCGGGGGGACGGCCAGGCAGCATTTT. Its protein is CASSPGGGTARQHF.

A few counts support this clonotype. One end of the junction fails to match germline, which may point to a read error. The CDR3 sequence: CASSPRQGDGYIF. Here the CDR3 DNA reads TGTGCCAGCAGCCCCCGACAGGGTGATGGCTACATCTTC. The J gene is TRBJ1-2, the V gene TRBV14; 7 nucleotides match TRBD1. Germline V lookup: CDR1 SGHDN, CDR2 FVKESK. The CDR3 sequence is 13 residues long.

The V call is TRBV5-1, the J call TRBJ2-4; 11 nucleotides line up with TRBD2. Per germline, CDR1 SGHRS and CDR2 YFSETQ. With 4 bases clipped from V and 8 bases from J, the junction kept 14 bases outside the gene matches. The CDR3 spans 17 residues. The CDR3 DNA sequence: TGCGCCAGCAGCCCAGTTACCGGGACTAGCGGTAGAGACATTCAGTACTTC. Amino acids: CASSPVTGTSGRDIQYF.

J is TRBJ1-5 and V is TRBV2, with D maybe TRBD1 (5 bases). This CDR3 contains 15 residues. In germline, CDR1 is SNHLY, CDR2 FYNNEI. V lost 6 bases to trimming and J lost 0 bases, with 12 bases between them. The CDR3 bases are TGTGCCAGCAGGCCGACAGACAATAGCAATCAGCCCCAGCATTTT. This sequence encodes CASRPTDNSNQPQHF.

The chain carries TRBV5-1 and TRBJ2-3, with TRBD2 identical over 10 bases. This CDR3 region has 16 residues. Losses at the gene ends were 2 bases for V and 4 bases for J; bases not matched to a gene: 7. CDR1 and CDR2 (germline): SGHRS, YFSETQ. The CDR3, as DNA: TGCGCCAGCAGCTTCAGGGCTAGCGGGAGCGCAGATACGCAGTATTTT. Protein: CASSFRASGSADTQYF.

This clonotype was observed a handful of times. The V and J genes are TRBV5-1 and TRBJ2-2, with D uncertain. The germline gives CDR1 SGHRS, CDR2 YFSETQ. V was shortened by 2 bases and J by 7 bases, with 12 bases between the two germline ends. CDR3 length: 14 amino acids. CDR3 sequence reads: CASSLAPLGGELFF. For the CDR3, the DNA is TGCGCCAGCAGCTTAGCACCGCTGGGCGGGGAGCTGTTTTTT.

This clonotype was seen repeatedly, ten times or more. The CDR3 reads CASSLRQAGDSPLHF. CDR3 in DNA: TGTGCCAGCAGTTTACGGCAGGCGGGGGATTCACCCCTCCACTTT. The rearrangement uses TRBV12-3 or TRBV12-4 and TRBJ1-6; TRBD1 might be the D (5 bases). Trimming removed 2 bases from V and 8 bases from J, with 13 bases in between. There are 15 residues in the CDR3.

The rearrangement joins TRBV11-2 to TRBJ2-2; 14 nucleotides line up with TRBD2. Germline lookup yields CDR1 SGHAT and CDR2 FQNNGV. The CDR3 contains 23 residues. After removal of 5 bases from V and 7 bases from J, the junction contained 27 bases not matched to a gene. CDR3 nucleotide sequence: TGTGCCAGCAGCCCGCCGGGACAGTTCTCGACTAGCGGGAGGGCCAGGCTGCACGGGGAGCTGTTTTTT. Protein: CASSPPGQFSTSGRARLHGELFF.

The table lists this clonotype with a few counts. The V call is TRBV5-1, the J call TRBJ2-3; 9 nucleotides align to TRBD1. This CDR3 is built from 15 residues. V trimming: 4 bases; J trimming: 6 bases; junction bases outside the gene matches: 9. Germline V gene data show CDR1 as SGHRS and CDR2 as YFSETQ. For the CDR3, the DNA is TGCGCCAGCAGCGCCCCTACAGGGGGCGCGGATACGCAGTATTTT. Translated, it gives CASSAPTGGADTQYF.

V is TRBV3-1 and J is TRBJ2-7, with a possible D match to TRBD2 (5 bases). Germline values: CDR1 LGHDT, CDR2 YNNKEL (reference sequence). The CDR3 totals 13 residues. The CDR3 sequence is CASSRRDSYEPYV. In nucleotides, the CDR3 is TGTGCCAGCAGCCGCCGGGATTCCTACGAGCCGTACGTC.